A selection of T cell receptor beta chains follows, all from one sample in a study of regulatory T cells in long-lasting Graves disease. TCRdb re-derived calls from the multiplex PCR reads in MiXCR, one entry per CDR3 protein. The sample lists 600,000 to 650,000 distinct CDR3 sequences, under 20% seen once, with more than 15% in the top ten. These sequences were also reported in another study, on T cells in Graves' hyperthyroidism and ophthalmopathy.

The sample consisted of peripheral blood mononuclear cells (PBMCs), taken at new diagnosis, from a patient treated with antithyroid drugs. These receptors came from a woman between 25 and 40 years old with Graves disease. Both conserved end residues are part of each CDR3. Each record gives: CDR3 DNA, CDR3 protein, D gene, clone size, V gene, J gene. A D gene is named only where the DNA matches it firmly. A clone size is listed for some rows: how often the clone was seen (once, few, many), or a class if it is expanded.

DNA: TGCAGTGCTAGAAACCCTCGGACAGGGAAGTACGAGCAGTACTTC
CDR3: CSARNPRTGKYEQYF
D: TRBD1
size: .
V: TRBV20-1
J: TRBJ2-7

DNA: TGTGCCAGCAGCTTAATGGGACAGGGCTATGGCTACACCTTC
CDR3: CASSLMGQGYGYTF
D: TRBD1
size: many
V: TRBV7-3
J: TRBJ1-2

DNA: TGCAGCGAAAGAAAGGGGACAGCCCCCACAGATACGCAGTATTTT
CDR3: CSERKGTAPTDTQYF
D: TRBD1
size: many
V: TRBV29-1
J: TRBJ2-3

DNA: TGTGCCAGCAGTGAGTGGGGGACAGATCAGCCCCAGCATTTT
CDR3: CASSEWGTDQPQHF
D: TRBD1
size: many
V: TRBV2
J: TRBJ1-5

DNA: TGTGCCACCAGTGACCCTGGACTAGCTTCACACTCCTACAATGAGCAGTTCTTC
CDR3: CATSDPGLASHSYNEQFF
D: TRBD2
size: few
V: TRBV24-1
J: TRBJ2-1

DNA: TGTGCCAGCAGTTTAGGGGGGACGGGTCTGGCAGATACGCAGTATTTT
CDR3: CASSLGGTGLADTQYF
D: .
size: many
V: TRBV28
J: TRBJ2-3

DNA: TGCAGTGCTAGAGGGCGGGGACGAATCGGGGAGCTGTTTTTT
CDR3: CSARGRGRIGELFF
D: .
size: once
V: TRBV20-1
J: TRBJ2-2

DNA: TGTGCCAGCAGGGCAGGGGAAGGCTATGGCTACACCTTC
CDR3: CASRAGEGYGYTF
D: .
size: many
V: TRBV2
J: TRBJ1-2

DNA: TGTGCCAGCAGTTCCCACAGGGGCCCACTCTACATGAACACTGAAGCTTTCTTT
CDR3: CASSSHRGPLYMNTEAFF
D: TRBD1
size: .
V: TRBV27
J: TRBJ1-1

DNA: TGCGCCAGCAGCTTGGGTCAGGCGCACGAGCAGTACTTC
CDR3: CASSLGQAHEQYF
D: .
size: few
V: TRBV5-1
J: TRBJ2-7

DNA: TGTGCCAGCTCACGACTAGTCGGCGATACGCAGTATTTT
CDR3: CASSRLVGDTQYF
D: .
size: few
V: TRBV18
J: TRBJ2-3

DNA: TGTGCCAGCAGGACGCCGATTAGTTGGAGGAACACTGAAGCTTTCTTT
CDR3: CASRTPISWRNTEAFF
D: .
size: few
V: TRBV28
J: TRBJ1-1

DNA: TGTGCCAGCGCTCCCGGGCTCGGAGAGACCCAGTACTTC
CDR3: CASAPGLGETQYF
D: .
size: .
V: TRBV18
J: TRBJ2-5

DNA: TGTGCCAGCAGTCCCCGGGGAACTAATGAAAAACTGTTTTTT
CDR3: CASSPRGTNEKLFF
D: .
size: many
V: TRBV3-1
J: TRBJ1-4

DNA: TGTGCCAGCAGCACCCTTGGGGGGGGCAATGAGCAGTTCTTC
CDR3: CASSTLGGGNEQFF
D: TRBD2
size: many
V: TRBV5-5
J: TRBJ2-1

DNA: TGTGCCAGCAGGCCCGCGAGGGGAGGGAGCTCCTACGAGCAGTACTTC
CDR3: CASRPARGGSSYEQYF
D: TRBD2
size: .
V: TRBV28
J: TRBJ2-7

DNA: TGTGCCACCAGCAGCTACAATGAGCAGTTCTTC
CDR3: CATSSYNEQFF
D: .
size: few
V: TRBV24-1
J: TRBJ2-1

DNA: TGTGCCACCAATGATATGACAGGCATGAAGTACTTC
CDR3: CATNDMTGMKYF
D: .
size: many
V: TRBV6-1
J: TRBJ2-7

DNA: TGTGCCAGCAGCTTCGAGGGCCCAGAGACCCAGTACTTC
CDR3: CASSFEGPETQYF
D: .
size: many
V: TRBV11-1
J: TRBJ2-5

DNA: TGTGCCAGCAGTTTAATAGGATCTCGGATCACAGATACGCAGTATTTT
CDR3: CASSLIGSRITDTQYF
D: .
size: many
V: TRBV27
J: TRBJ2-3

DNA: TGTGCCAGCAGCTTCCTCCCCGACCGGACAGGCCTAGCCAAAAACATTCAGTACTTC
CDR3: CASSFLPDRTGLAKNIQYF
D: TRBD1
size: few
V: TRBV7-2
J: TRBJ2-4

DNA: TGTGCCAGCAGGCCCCCTAGCGGGAGTCTCTACGAGCAGTACTTC
CDR3: CASRPPSGSLYEQYF
D: TRBD2
size: few
V: TRBV6-1
J: TRBJ2-7

DNA: TGTGCCAGCAGACAAGAGCTATTGAACACTGAAGCTTTCTTT
CDR3: CASRQELLNTEAFF
D: .
size: .
V: TRBV18
J: TRBJ1-1

DNA: TGTGCCAGCAGCCAAGATACCTATTCAACTGAAGCTTTCTTT
CDR3: CASSQDTYSTEAFF
D: .
size: many
V: TRBV3-1
J: TRBJ1-1

DNA: TGTGCCTGGAGCCTCTTCCCCTACGAGCAGTACTTC
CDR3: CAWSLFPYEQYF
D: .
size: few
V: TRBV30
J: TRBJ2-7

DNA: TGTGCCAGCAGTCCTACGGCACTTCAGCCCCAGCATTTT
CDR3: CASSPTALQPQHF
D: .
size: .
V: TRBV6-2/TRBV6-3
J: TRBJ1-5

DNA: TGTGCCAGTAGTATAGACTTCGGAGGAATTTACGAGCAGTACTTC
CDR3: CASSIDFGGIYEQYF
D: .
size: few
V: TRBV19
J: TRBJ2-7

DNA: TGTGCCAGCAAGGCAGGGGGCAACACCGGGGAGCTGTTTTTT
CDR3: CASKAGGNTGELFF
D: TRBD1
size: many
V: TRBV27
J: TRBJ2-2